A selection of T cell receptor beta chains follows, all from one sample in a study of T cell repertoires in cytomegalovirus infection. From the reads, TCRdb called clonotypes with MiXCR, one entry per CDR3 protein. The sample lists some 97,000 distinct CDR3 sequences; about 22% were seen once. The sample consisted of CD8+ T cells from PBMCs. The source of these receptors is a human donor in good health (CMV status not recorded). Some clones in this sample may be carry-over from other donors' samples. The CDR3 runs from the conserved cysteine through the conserved F or W. D genes are given only for firm matches. Rows may omit the clone size; those that give it use once, few, many or a size class.

abundance,v_gene,d_gene,j_gene,CDR3nt,CDR3aa
many,TRBV10-3,TRBD2,TRBJ2-7,TGTGCCATCAGTGGGTCGACACGGACTAGCGGGGTAAGCTCCTACGAGCAGTACTTC,CAISGSTRTSGVSSYEQYF
many,TRBV4-3,.,TRBJ2-2,TGCGCCAGCAGCCAAGATAAGAGGGAGCTGTTTTTT,CASSQDKRELFF
many,TRBV7-2,.,TRBJ1-5,TGTGCCAGCAGCTTAGCAAGCCGGACACTCAAAAGGCCCCCTTCGAATCAGCCCCAGCATTTT,CASSLASRTLKRPPSNQPQHF
few,TRBV4-3,.,TRBJ2-5,TGCGCCAGCAGCCAAGATCTGGAGGGAGGAGAGACCCAGTACTTC,CASSQDLEGGETQYF
few,TRBV7-9,.,TRBJ1-4,TGTGCCAGCAGCTCCTTGACCGGGACTAATGAAAAACTGTTTTTT,CASSSLTGTNEKLFF
many,TRBV11-2,.,TRBJ1-5,TGTGCCAGCAGCTTAGGAATCGGGGAGGCTCAGCCCCAGCATTTT,CASSLGIGEAQPQHF
.,TRBV30,TRBD2,TRBJ2-7,TGTGCCTGGAGTCGAGATGGGGCTAGCGGAGTTCCATACTTC,CAWSRDGASGVPYF
.,TRBV7-9,.,TRBJ2-4,TGTGCCAGCAGCTTATCATGGCGGGGCTCCAAAAACATTCAGTACTTC,CASSLSWRGSKNIQYF
few,TRBV4-3,.,TRBJ1-2,TGCGCCAGCAGCCACTCCGTCCCAGACATCCTCGGTGGCTACACCTTC,CASSHSVPDILGGYTF
.,TRBV5-1,.,TRBJ2-2,TGCGCCAGCAGCAACTTGGCGCAGACGAACACCGGGGAGCTGTTTTTT,CASSNLAQTNTGELFF
many,TRBV28,.,TRBJ2-7,TGTGCCAGCAGCTTGACACTTTCCACCTACGAGCAGTACTTC,CASSLTLSTYEQYF
.,TRBV29-1,TRBD1,TRBJ2-7,TGCAGCGTTGAAGACGGACAGGCCTACGAGCAGTACTTC,CSVEDGQAYEQYF
many,TRBV7-2,.,TRBJ2-7,TGTGCCAGCAGCTTGGCTGACAGCTACGAGCAGTACTTC,CASSLADSYEQYF
many,TRBV7-2,.,TRBJ2-7,TGTGCCAGCAGCGCCCAGGACAGAGACTACGAGCAGTACTTC,CASSAQDRDYEQYF
many,TRBV7-9,TRBD2,TRBJ2-5,TGTGCCAGCAGCCCGGGGACTAGCGGTGCCCAACAAGAGACCCAGTACTTC,CASSPGTSGAQQETQYF
.,TRBV7-9,TRBD2,TRBJ2-1,TGTGCCAGCAGTTCCGGACTAGCGGTGTACAATGAGCAGTTCTTC,CASSSGLAVYNEQFF
many,TRBV7-8,TRBD2,TRBJ2-1,TGTGCCAGCAGCCATTCCGGGACTATATCCTACAATGAGCAGTTCTTC,CASSHSGTISYNEQFF
.,TRBV28,.,TRBJ1-1,TGTGCCAGCAGTTCCCTTGGGCGACAGCCCGATGAAGCTTTCTTT,CASSSLGRQPDEAFF
.,TRBV6-1,.,TRBJ2-7,TGTGCCAACAGTGCGGGACCAGGCGGTCCCTACGAGCAGTACTTC,CANSAGPGGPYEQYF
many,TRBV28,TRBD1,TRBJ2-7,TGTGCCAGCACCCAGACAGGGAGCTCCTACGAGCAGTACTTC,CASTQTGSSYEQYF
.,TRBV5-1,.,TRBJ1-1,TGCGCCAGCAGCTTCCCACAGGGCAAAGTGAACACTGAAGCTTTCTTT,CASSFPQGKVNTEAFF
.,TRBV20-1,TRBD2,TRBJ2-7,TGCAGTGCTAGAGTTCCCGGGACTAATCTTGCCTACGAGCAGTACTTC,CSARVPGTNLAYEQYF
few,TRBV7-9,.,TRBJ2-1,TGTGCCAGCAGCTTAAGTTCGGCAGAATCCTACAATGAGCAGTTCTTC,CASSLSSAESYNEQFF
.,TRBV6-5,.,TRBJ2-2,TGTGCCAGCAGTTACTCAGGCGGGGAGCTGTTTTTT,CASSYSGGELFF
few,TRBV10-2,TRBD1,TRBJ2-7,TGCGCCAGCAGGGGACAGTCCTACGAGCAGTACTTC,CASRGQSYEQYF
.,TRBV12-3/TRBV12-4,TRBD1,TRBJ1-1,TGTGCCAGCAGTTTTTTGGGACAGGGCACTGAAGCTTTCTTT,CASSFLGQGTEAFF
.,TRBV12-5,.,TRBJ2-1,TGTGCTAGTGCCAAAACGGGAAGTAGACCGGGGCTTAGCGGACCCCGGCACAATGAGCAGTTCTTC,CASAKTGSRPGLSGPRHNEQFF
.,TRBV6-2/TRBV6-3,.,TRBJ2-1,TGTGCCAGCAGTTCCCCCGGGACATTTTTCTACAATGAGCAGTTCTTC,CASSSPGTFFYNEQFF
.,TRBV6-1,.,TRBJ1-5,TGTGCCAGCAGTGAGCCTACTAGCAATCAGCCCCAGCATTTT,CASSEPTSNQPQHF
few,TRBV27,TRBD2,TRBJ2-3,TGTGCCAGCAGTTATTCGGGGGGGACAAGCACAGATACGCAGTATTTT,CASSYSGGTSTDTQYF
.,TRBV6-6,.,TRBJ1-2,TGTGCCAGCAGCCCAACTTTAGGGGGTGATGGCTACACCTTC,CASSPTLGGDGYTF
.,TRBV11-2,.,TRBJ2-1,TGTGCCAGCAGCACGGGACCGCTCTACAATGAGCAGTTCTTC,CASSTGPLYNEQFF
.,TRBV19,.,TRBJ2-2,TGTGCCAGTAGTATAGGATCGGGGGAGCTGTTTTTT,CASSIGSGELFF
.,TRBV20-1,.,TRBJ2-7,TGCAGTGCTAGGGGGGATGGGCTAGCGCTAACCTACGAGCAGTACTTC,CSARGDGLALTYEQYF
many,TRBV6-2/TRBV6-3,TRBD1,TRBJ1-5,TGTGCCAGCAGCTTCGGACAGGGGAATCAGCCCCAGCATTTT,CASSFGQGNQPQHF
.,TRBV15,.,TRBJ2-1,TGTGCCACCAGCAGAAATACAGGGATGGACAATGAGCAGTTCTTC,CATSRNTGMDNEQFF
many,TRBV5-1,.,TRBJ2-3,TGCGCCAGCAGCTCATTACTACGTGCTAGCACAGATACGCAGTATTTT,CASSSLLRASTDTQYF
few,TRBV20-1,.,TRBJ2-2,TGCAGTGCTAGAGGGGCTGGGACAATAAGCGGGGAGCTGTTTTTT,CSARGAGTISGELFF
.,TRBV7-8,.,TRBJ1-1,TGTGCCAGCAGCTCCAGACAGCGGCCCTTTTTAGCTTTCTTT,CASSSRQRPFLAFF
few,TRBV18,.,TRBJ2-7,TGTGCCAGCTCACCACCGGGCGGCGACGAGCAGTACTTC,CASSPPGGDEQYF
.,TRBV11-2,.,TRBJ2-7,TGTGCCAGCAGCCCTCCCGTACCAGGGCTTTCCTACGAGCAGTACTTC,CASSPPVPGLSYEQYF
.,TRBV6-5,.,TRBJ2-5,TGTGCCAGCAGTTTCGGAGGGACAGAACAAGAGACCCAGTACTTC,CASSFGGTEQETQYF
few,TRBV12-3/TRBV12-4,TRBD1,TRBJ2-4,TGTGCCAGCAGTTGGGGGACAGAGAAAAACATTCAGTACTTC,CASSWGTEKNIQYF
many,TRBV12-5,.,TRBJ1-3,TGTGCTAGTGGAACCGGGACAGGAAACACCATATATTTT,CASGTGTGNTIYF
few,TRBV29-1,.,TRBJ1-2,TGCAGCGCTACCCCCCCAGACAGGCATCCTAACTATGGCTACACCTTC,CSATPPDRHPNYGYTF
few,TRBV5-5,.,TRBJ2-7,TGTGCCAGCAGCTTGTCAGCATACGAGCAGTACTTC,CASSLSAYEQYF
.,TRBV30,.,TRBJ1-5,TGTGCCTGGAGTGGAGGGAACAATCAGCCCCAGCATTTT,CAWSGGNNQPQHF
few,TRBV27,.,TRBJ2-2,TGTGCCAGCACTGGGGTGGACACCGGGGAGCTGTTTTTT,CASTGVDTGELFF
few,TRBV12-3/TRBV12-4,TRBD1,TRBJ2-7,TGTGCCAGCAGTATTACAGGGGGCGATAAAGACGAGCAGTACTTC,CASSITGGDKDEQYF
few,TRBV6-6,.,TRBJ1-4,TGTGCCAGCAGTTACAGTGAAAAACTGTTTTTT,CASSYSEKLFF
few,TRBV29-1,TRBD1,TRBJ1-4,TGCAGCGCTCTGGGGACAGGGACGGGGGAACTGTTTTTT,CSALGTGTGELFF
few,TRBV19,TRBD2,TRBJ2-5,TGTGCCAGTAGTACGGGTAGCGGGTCGGAGACCCAGTACTTC,CASSTGSGSETQYF
.,TRBV24-1,TRBD1,TRBJ2-2,TGTGCCACCAGTGATTTGAGGACAGGGACCGGGGAGCTGTTTTTT,CATSDLRTGTGELFF